This T cell receptor beta chain was retrieved from a study of identical twins. The CDR3 runs to 14 residues. V lost 5 bases, J lost 8 bases, and 18 bases lay in between. TCRdb reprocessed the 5' RACE reads with MiXCR, giving one entry per CDR3 protein. The sample records some 500,000 distinct CDR3 sequences, 14% being singletons. This clonotype has more than one count but fewer than ten. This sample was shared with a second study, whose subject was yellow fever vaccine responses in identical twins.

The chain has TRBV12-3 or TRBV12-4 and TRBJ1-2, with D perhaps matching TRBD1 (5 bases). The sample comprised CD4+ T cells sorted from blood. The receptor's source is a woman under 30 in good health. The CDR3 protein is CASSIGGTPRGYTF. The DNA for the CDR3 is TGTGCCAGCAGTATTGGAGGGACTCCCAGGGGCTACACCTTC.